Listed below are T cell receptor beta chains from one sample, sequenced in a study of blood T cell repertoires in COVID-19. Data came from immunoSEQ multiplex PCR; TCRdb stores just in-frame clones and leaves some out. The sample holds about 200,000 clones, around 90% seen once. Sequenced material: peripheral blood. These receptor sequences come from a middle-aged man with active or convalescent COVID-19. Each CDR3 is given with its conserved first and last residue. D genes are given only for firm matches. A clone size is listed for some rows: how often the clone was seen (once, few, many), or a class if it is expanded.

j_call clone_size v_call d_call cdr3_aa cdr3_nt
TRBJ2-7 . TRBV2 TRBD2 CASSEGLLAGTSVQYF TGTGCCAGCAGTGAGGGGCTACTAGCGGGGACTTCGGTGCAGTACTTC
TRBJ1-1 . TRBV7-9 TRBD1 CASSTRQGKTEAFF TGTGCCAGCAGCACTCGACAGGGAAAAACTGAAGCTTTCTTT
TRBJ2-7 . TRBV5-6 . CASSDKPGEVSSYEQYF TGTGCCAGCAGCGATAAACCGGGGGAGGTGAGCTCCTACGAGCAGTACTTC
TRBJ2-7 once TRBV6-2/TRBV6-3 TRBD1 CASSYGDRGFDEQYF TGTGCCAGCAGTTATGGGGACAGGGGATTTGACGAGCAGTACTTC
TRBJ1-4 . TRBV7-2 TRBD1 CANRDRGGEKLFF TGTGCCAACAGAGACAGGGGCGGGGAAAAACTGTTTTTT
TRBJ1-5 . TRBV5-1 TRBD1 CASSFTGGSNQPQHF TGCGCCAGCAGCTTTACAGGGGGCAGCAATCAGCCCCAGCATTTT
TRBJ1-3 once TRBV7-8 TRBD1 CASSLAYREGQGRNTIYF TGTGCCAGCAGCTTAGCGTATCGGGAGGGACAGGGGCGAAACACCATATATTTT
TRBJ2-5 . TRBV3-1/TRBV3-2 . CASSQDELLAVQETQYF TGTGCCAGCAGCCAAGATGAACTACTAGCCGTCCAAGAGACCCAGTACTTC
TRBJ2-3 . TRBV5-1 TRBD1 CASSLGQGYVGDTQYF TGCGCCAGCAGCTTGGGACAGGGCTATGTTGGGGATACGCAGTATTTT
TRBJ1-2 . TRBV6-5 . CASSKLVRNYGYTF TGTGCCAGCAGTAAATTGGTCCGGAACTATGGCTACACCTTC
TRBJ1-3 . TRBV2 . CASSDGGLGNTIYF TGTGCCAGCAGTGACGGTGGGCTCGGAAACACCATATATTTT
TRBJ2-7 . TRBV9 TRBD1 CASSRKPGTGGSYEQYF TGTGCCAGCAGTCGAAAACCGGGGACAGGGGGCTCCTACGAGCAGTACTTC
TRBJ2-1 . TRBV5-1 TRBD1 CASSFRTGDEQFF TGCGCCAGCAGCTTCCGGACAGGAGACGAGCAGTTCTTC
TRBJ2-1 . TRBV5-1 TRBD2 CASSLEVAGGAHNEQFF TGCGCCAGCAGCTTGGAAGTAGCGGGGGGGGCCCACAATGAGCAGTTCTTC
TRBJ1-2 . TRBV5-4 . CASSHLGGVIGYTF TGTGCCAGCAGCCACCTTGGGGGGGTAATAGGCTACACCTTC
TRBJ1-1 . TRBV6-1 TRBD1 CASSEAGQGNSEAFF TGTGCCAGCAGTGAAGCGGGACAGGGGAACTCTGAAGCTTTCTTT
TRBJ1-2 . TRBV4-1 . CASSQDFDGDLFLGYTF TGCGCCAGCAGCCAAGATTTTGACGGGGATTTGTTCTTAGGCTACACCTTC
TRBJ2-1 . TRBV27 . CAARDYGNEQFF TGTGCCGCCAGGGATTATGGCAATGAGCAGTTCTTC
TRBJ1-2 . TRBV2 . CASTLNQGEGYTF TGTGCCAGCACCCTGAACCAAGGAGAGGGCTACACCTTC
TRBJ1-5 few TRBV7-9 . CASSLVGSNSNQPQHF TGTGCCAGCAGCTTAGTGGGGAGTAATAGCAATCAGCCCCAGCATTTT
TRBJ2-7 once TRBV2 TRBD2 CASGGLDYYEQYF TGTGCCAGCGGGGGACTAGATTACTACGAGCAGTACTTC
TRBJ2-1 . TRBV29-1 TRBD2 CSVWTSGGAMVQFF TGCAGCGTCTGGACTAGCGGGGGGGCCATGGTGCAGTTCTTC
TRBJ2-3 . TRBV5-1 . CASSLAYSGTSTDTQYF TGCGCCAGCAGCTTGGCCTATAGCGGTACTAGCACAGATACGCAGTATTTT
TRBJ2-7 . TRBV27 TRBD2 CASSPLAGGMLWPYEQYF TGTGCCAGCAGTCCACTAGCGGGAGGGATGTTGTGGCCCTACGAGCAGTACTTC
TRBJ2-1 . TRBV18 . CASSPPAGVPYNEQFF TGTGCCAGCTCACCACCGGCCGGGGTACCCTACAATGAGCAGTTCTTC
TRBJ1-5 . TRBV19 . CASVIEGTSNQPQHF TGTGCCAGTGTGATCGAGGGTACGAGCAATCAGCCCCAGCATTTT
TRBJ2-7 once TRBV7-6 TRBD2 CASSLDTSGITDEQYF TGTGCCAGCAGCTTAGATACTAGCGGGATTACGGACGAGCAGTACTTC
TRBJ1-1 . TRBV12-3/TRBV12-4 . CASSLSGSDAFF TGTGCCAGCAGTTTATCGGGGAGCGACGCTTTCTTT
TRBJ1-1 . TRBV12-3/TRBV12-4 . CASSPPGVTEAFF TGTGCCAGCAGCCCTCCAGGGGTTACTGAAGCTTTCTTT
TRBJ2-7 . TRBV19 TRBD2 CASSTRDYVRDEQYF TGTGCCAGTAGTACCAGGGACTACGTCAGAGACGAGCAGTACTTC
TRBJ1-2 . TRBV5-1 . CASSLGTTGDYGYTF TGCGCCAGCAGCTTGGGGACAACGGGGGACTATGGCTACACCTTC
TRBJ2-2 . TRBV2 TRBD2 CASSAGLAGGLIAGELFF TGTGCCAGCAGTGCGGGACTAGCGGGGGGGCTAATCGCCGGGGAGCTGTTTTTT
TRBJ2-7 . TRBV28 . CASSQPSKFLITSQEYF TGTGCCAGCAGCCAACCCTCAAAATTCCTGATTACAAGTCAAGAGTACTTC
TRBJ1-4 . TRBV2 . CASRRTENEKLFF TGTGCCAGCAGGAGGACAGAGAATGAAAAACTGTTTTTT
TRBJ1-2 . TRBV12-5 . CASGPGGGYGYTF TGTGCTAGTGGTCCTGGAGGTGGCTATGGCTACACCTTC
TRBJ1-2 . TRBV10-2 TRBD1 CASTGTGYGYTF TGCGCCAGTACCGGGACAGGCTATGGCTACACCTTC
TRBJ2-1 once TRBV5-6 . CASSLERQAINEQFF TGTGCCAGCAGCTTGGAACGACAGGCTATCAATGAGCAGTTCTTC
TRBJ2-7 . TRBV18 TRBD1 CASSQIGQGLGTYEQYF TGTGCCAGCTCCCAAATTGGACAGGGTCTAGGAACCTACGAGCAGTACTTC
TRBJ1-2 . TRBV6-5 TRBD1 CASSYLGTGGYGYTF TGTGCCAGCAGTTACCTCGGGACAGGGGGTTATGGCTACACCTTC
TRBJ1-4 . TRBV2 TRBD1 CASRRQGGHEKLFF TGTGCCAGCAGAAGACAGGGCGGCCACGAAAAACTGTTTTTT